Listed here are 9 T cell receptor beta chains from one sample, sequenced in a study of T cell responses to AZD1222 COVID-19 vaccine. Measured with immunoSEQ multiplex PCR; TCRdb has only the in-frame clones, and not every one. The sample shows around 170,000 clones, more than 75% of them seen only once. The sample was peripheral blood, taken on day 0 of AZD1222 vaccination. All receptors come from an adult in good health.

The chain couples TRBV19 to TRBJ2-7, with D perhaps TRBD2 (6 bases). Germline values: CDR1 LNHDA, CDR2 SQIVND (reference sequence). Deletions cut 4 bases from V and 6 bases from J, with 13 bases between. The CDR3 loop spans 13 amino acids. The CDR3: CASSTNQGGEQYF. CDR3 bases: TGTGCCAGTAGTACAAATCAGGGAGGCGAGCAGTACTTC. Based on the CDR3 plus reference TRBV19 and TRBJ2-7, the full variable domain is DGGITQSPKYLFRKEGQNVTLSCEQNLNHDAMYWYRQDPGQGLRLIYYSQIVNDFQKGDIAEGYSVSREKKESFPLTVTSAQKNPTAFYLCASSTNQGGEQYFGPGTRLTVT.

V is TRBV27 and J is TRBJ2-2; unclear D gene. The CDR3 consists of 16 residues. The V and J ends lost 1 base and 0 bases respectively, with 9 bases between them. The germline gives CDR1 MNHEY, CDR2 SMNVEV (reference sequence). The CDR3 DNA is TGTGCCAGCAGTTTATTCCCCACAGCGAACACCGGGGAGCTGTTTTTT. Residues: CASSLFPTANTGELFF.

In its sample, this clone was seen a few times. The CDR3 region has the DNA TGTGCCAGCAGTGAAGCGGACAGGGTAGGGTCACCCCTCCACTTT. It yields the protein CASSEADRVGSPLHF. The chain couples TRBV2 to TRBJ1-6, with TRBD1 matching 8 bases. The CDR3 is 15 residues long. Germline CDR1 is SNHLY and CDR2 is FYNNEI. Losses at the gene ends were 0 bases for V and 10 bases for J; bases not matched to a gene: 5.

The V gene is TRBV28, the J gene TRBJ2-6; D uncertain. V gave up 4 bases and J gave up 0 bases, with 7 bases separating them. The germline CDR1 and CDR2 sequences are MDHEN and SYDVKM. The CDR3 contains 15 residues. CDR3 sequence (DNA): TGTGCCAGCAGTTCGCGGCCCTCTGGGGCCAACGTCCTGACTTTC. This gives the protein CASSSRPSGANVLTF.

The rearrangement joins TRBV11-2 to TRBJ2-7; a possible D gene is TRBD2 (5 bases). The V and J ends lost 6 bases and 4 bases respectively, with 16 bases between them. Germline V gene lookup returns CDR1 SGHAT and CDR2 FQNNGV. The CDR3 has 14 residues. CDR3 in amino acids: CASRAAGLGYEQYF. The DNA for the CDR3 is TGTGCCAGCAGGGCTGCGGGTTTAGGGTACGAGCAGTACTTC.

The V and J genes are TRBV19 and TRBJ2-7; no firm D call. This CDR3 has 13 amino acids. Trimming removed 1 base from V and 3 bases from J, with 7 bases in between. The germline V gene encodes CDR1 LNHDA and CDR2 SQIVND (reference sequence). As DNA, the CDR3 is TGTGCCAGTAGTATAGCCCAGCACTACGAGCAGTACTTC. It encodes CASSIAQHYEQYF.

The genes are TRBV14 and TRBJ2-1; 10 positions match TRBD2. This CDR3 is built from 15 residues. CDR1 and CDR2 from the germline V gene are SGHDN and FVKESK. The V and J ends lost 6 bases and 2 bases, in that order; junction bases with no gene match: 4. CDR3 sequence: CASRPSGGAYNEQFF. Written as DNA, the CDR3 is TGTGCCAGCAGACCAAGCGGGGGGGCCTACAATGAGCAGTTCTTC.

V usage is TRBV29-1 and J usage is TRBJ2-5; maybe TRBD2 (5 bases). The CDR3 loop spans 15 amino acids. The germline V gene encodes CDR1 SQVTM and CDR2 ANQGSEA. Between the trimmed V and J ends, which lost 5 bases and 2 bases, there was a span of 18 bases. CDR3 sequence reads: CSVYGGGSLQETQYF. CDR3 in DNA: TGCAGCGTTTATGGTGGTGGGAGCCTACAAGAGACCCAGTACTTC.

The rearrangement uses TRBV3-1 (or the pseudogene TRBV3-2) and TRBJ1-6; tentative D call: TRBD1 (5 bases). CDR3 size: 15 residues. In germline, CDR1 is LGHDT, CDR2 YNNKEL (reference sequence). Trimming stripped 5 bases from V and 7 bases from J, with 15 bases between. Written as DNA, the CDR3 is TGTGCCAGCAGCGCACTCCGGGACGGGAATTCACCCCTCCACTTT. Encoded protein: CASSALRDGNSPLHF.